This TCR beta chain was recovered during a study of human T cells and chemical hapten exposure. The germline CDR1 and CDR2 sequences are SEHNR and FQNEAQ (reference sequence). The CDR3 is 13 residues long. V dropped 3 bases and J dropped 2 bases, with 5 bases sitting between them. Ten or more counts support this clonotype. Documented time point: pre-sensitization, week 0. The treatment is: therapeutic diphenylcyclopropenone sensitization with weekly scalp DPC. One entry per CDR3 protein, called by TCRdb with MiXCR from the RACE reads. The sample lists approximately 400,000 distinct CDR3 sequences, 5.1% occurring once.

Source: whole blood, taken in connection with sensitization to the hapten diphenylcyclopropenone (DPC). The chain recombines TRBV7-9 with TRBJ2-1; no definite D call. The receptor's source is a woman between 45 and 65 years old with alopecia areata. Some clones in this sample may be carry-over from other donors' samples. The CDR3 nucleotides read TGTGCCAGCAGCTTGACACCCTACAATGAGCAGTTCTTC. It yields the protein CASSLTPYNEQFF.